This T cell receptor (beta chain) was observed in a study of T cell responses to AZD1222 COVID-19 vaccine. Regarding the study as a whole: Spike regions recognized by vaccine-associated CD4 TCRs spanned the protein, led by 160-218 and 743-854. Reportedly, close to half of spike-specific TCRs are directed against unmutated variant regions.

Second-dose timings of about 4 or about 12 weeks were pooled. Trimming cost V 6 bases and J 4 bases, with 12 bases left between them. CDR1 and CDR2 (germline): SNHLY, FYNNEI. The CDR3 covers 13 residues. Regarding this clone: Its antigen is undetermined.

TCRdb's table, derived via immunoSEQ multiplex PCR, lists solely in-frame clones and lacks some. Here the sample spans 70,000 or so clones, 70% to 90% being singletons. The clonotype was recovered from an adult who received the AZD1222 COVID-19 vaccine. The genes are TRBV2 and TRBJ2-5; TRBD1 might be the D (6 bases). Sample: peripheral blood, taken 28 days after the second AZD1222 dose. The CDR3 coding sequence is TGTGCCAGCAGATATACAGGGTTAGAGACCCAGTACTTC. This gives the protein CASRYTGLETQYF.